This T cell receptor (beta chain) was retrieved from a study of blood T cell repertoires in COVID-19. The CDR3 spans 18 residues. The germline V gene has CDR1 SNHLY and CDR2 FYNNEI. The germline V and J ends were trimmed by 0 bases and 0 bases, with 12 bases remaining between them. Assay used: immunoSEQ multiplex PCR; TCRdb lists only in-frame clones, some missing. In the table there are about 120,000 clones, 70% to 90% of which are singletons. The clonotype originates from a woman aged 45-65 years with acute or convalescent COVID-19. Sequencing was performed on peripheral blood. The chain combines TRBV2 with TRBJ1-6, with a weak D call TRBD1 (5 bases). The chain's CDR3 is CASSEARGISSYNSPLHF. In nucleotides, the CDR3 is TGTGCCAGCAGTGAAGCCCGGGGGATCAGCTCCTATAATTCACCCCTCCACTTT.